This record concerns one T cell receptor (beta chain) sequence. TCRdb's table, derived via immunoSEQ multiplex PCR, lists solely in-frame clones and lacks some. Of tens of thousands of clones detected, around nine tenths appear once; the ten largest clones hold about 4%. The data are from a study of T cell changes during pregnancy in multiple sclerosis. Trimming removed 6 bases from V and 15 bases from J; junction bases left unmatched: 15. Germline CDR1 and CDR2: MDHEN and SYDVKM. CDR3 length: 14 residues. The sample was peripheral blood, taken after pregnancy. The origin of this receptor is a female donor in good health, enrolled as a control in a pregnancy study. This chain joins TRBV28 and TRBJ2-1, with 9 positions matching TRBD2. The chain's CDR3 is CASSYGTSLFLRFF. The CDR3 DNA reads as TGTGCCAGCAGCTACGGGACTAGCCTGTTCTTGAGGTTCTTC.